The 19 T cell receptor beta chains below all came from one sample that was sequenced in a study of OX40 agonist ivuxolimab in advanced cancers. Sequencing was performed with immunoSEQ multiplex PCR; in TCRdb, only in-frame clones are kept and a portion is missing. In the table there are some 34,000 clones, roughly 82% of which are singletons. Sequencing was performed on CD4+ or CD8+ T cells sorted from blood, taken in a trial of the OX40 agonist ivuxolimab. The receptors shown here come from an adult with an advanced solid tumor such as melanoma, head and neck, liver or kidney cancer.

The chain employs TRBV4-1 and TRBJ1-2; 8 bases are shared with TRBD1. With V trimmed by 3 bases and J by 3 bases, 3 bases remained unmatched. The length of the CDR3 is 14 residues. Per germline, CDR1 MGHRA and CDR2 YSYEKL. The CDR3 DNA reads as TGCGCCAGCAGCCAGGTACAGGGGGACTATGGCTACACCTTC. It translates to CASSQVQGDYGYTF.

The DNA for the CDR3 is TGTGCCAGCAGTTTACTGGCAGGGGGTGGTGGAAACACCATATATTTT. Its protein is CASSLLAGGGGNTIYF. The chain recombines TRBV28 with TRBJ1-3; 7 positions agree with TRBD1. V shed 2 bases, J shed 3 bases, and the junction held 7 bases outside the gene matches. The germline CDR1 and CDR2 sequences are MDHEN and SYDVKM. CDR3 length: 16 amino acids.

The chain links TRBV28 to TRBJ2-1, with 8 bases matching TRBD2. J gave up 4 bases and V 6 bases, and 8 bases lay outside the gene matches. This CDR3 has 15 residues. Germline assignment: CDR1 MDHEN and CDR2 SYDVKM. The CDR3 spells CASRFLASGYNEQFF. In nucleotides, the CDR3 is TGTGCCAGCAGGTTCTTGGCTAGCGGGTACAATGAGCAGTTCTTC. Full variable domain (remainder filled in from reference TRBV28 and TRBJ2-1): DVKVTQSSRYLVKRTGEKVFLECVQDMDHENMFWYRQDPGLGLRLIYFSYDVKMKEKGDIPEGYSVSREKKERFSLILESASTNQTSMYLCASRFLASGYNEQFFGPGTRLTVL.

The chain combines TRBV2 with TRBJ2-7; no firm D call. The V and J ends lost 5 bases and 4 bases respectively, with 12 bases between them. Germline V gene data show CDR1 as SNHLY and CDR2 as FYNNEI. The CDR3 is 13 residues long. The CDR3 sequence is CASSPFGGYEQYF. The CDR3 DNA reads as TGTGCCAGCAGTCCATTCGGCGGATACGAGCAGTACTTC.

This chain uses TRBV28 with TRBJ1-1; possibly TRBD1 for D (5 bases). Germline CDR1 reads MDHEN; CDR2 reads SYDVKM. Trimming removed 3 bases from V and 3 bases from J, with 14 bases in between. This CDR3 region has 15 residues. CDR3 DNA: TGTGCCAGCAGTTTTGAAAGCGACAGATACACTGAAGCTTTCTTT. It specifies CASSFESDRYTEAFF.

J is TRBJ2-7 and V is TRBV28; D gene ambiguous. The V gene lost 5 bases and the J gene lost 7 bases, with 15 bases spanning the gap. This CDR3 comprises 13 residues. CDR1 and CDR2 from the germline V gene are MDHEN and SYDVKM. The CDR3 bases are TGTGCCAGCAGTCTACGCCCTCTCGGGGAGCAGTACTTC. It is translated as CASSLRPLGEQYF. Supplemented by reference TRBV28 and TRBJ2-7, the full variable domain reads DVKVTQSSRYLVKRTGEKVFLECVQDMDHENMFWYRQDPGLGLRLIYFSYDVKMKEKGDIPEGYSVSREKKERFSLILESASTNQTSMYLCASSLRPLGEQYFGPGTRLTVT.

CDR3 in amino acids: CASSQDPLGGAQYF. DNA for the CDR3: TGCGCCAGCAGCCAAGACCCCCTAGGAGGGGCGCAGTATTTT. The J gene is TRBJ2-3, the V gene TRBV4-1, with D perhaps TRBD2 (6 bases). This CDR3 is built from 14 residues. V lost 0 bases, J lost 10 bases, and 14 bases lay in between. In germline, CDR1 is MGHRA, CDR2 YSYEKL.

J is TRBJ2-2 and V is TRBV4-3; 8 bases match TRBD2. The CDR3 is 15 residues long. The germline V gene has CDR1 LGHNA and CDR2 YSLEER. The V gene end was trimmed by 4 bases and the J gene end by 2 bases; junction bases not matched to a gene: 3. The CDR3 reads CASSPTSGNTGELFF. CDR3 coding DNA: TGCGCCAGCAGCCCAACTAGCGGTAACACCGGGGAGCTGTTTTTT.

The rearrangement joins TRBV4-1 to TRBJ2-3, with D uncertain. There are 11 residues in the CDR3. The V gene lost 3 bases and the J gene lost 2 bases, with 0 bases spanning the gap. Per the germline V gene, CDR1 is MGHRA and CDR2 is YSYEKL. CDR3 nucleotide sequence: TGCGCCAGCAGCCACACAGATACGCAGTATTTT. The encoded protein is CASSHTDTQYF.

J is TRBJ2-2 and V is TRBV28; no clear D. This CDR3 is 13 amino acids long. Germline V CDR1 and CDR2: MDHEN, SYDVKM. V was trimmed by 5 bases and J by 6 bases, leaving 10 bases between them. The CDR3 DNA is TGTGCCAGCAGTCCCCTTAGCTCCGGGGAGCTGTTTTTT. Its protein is CASSPLSSGELFF.

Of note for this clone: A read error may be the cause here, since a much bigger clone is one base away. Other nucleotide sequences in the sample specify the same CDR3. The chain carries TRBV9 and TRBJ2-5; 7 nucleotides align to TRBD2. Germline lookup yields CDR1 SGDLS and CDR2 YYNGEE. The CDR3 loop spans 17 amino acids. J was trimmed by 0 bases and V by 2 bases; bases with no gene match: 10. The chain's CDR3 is CASSVFPGGTYQETQYF. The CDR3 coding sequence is TGTGCCAGCAGCGTTTTTCCGGGAGGAACGTACCAAGAGACCCAGTACTTC. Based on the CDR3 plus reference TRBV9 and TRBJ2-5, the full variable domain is DSGVTQTPKHLITATGQRVTLRCSPRSGDLSVYWYQQSLDQGLQFLIQYYNGEERAKGNILERFSAQQFPDLHSELNLSSLELGDSALYFCASSVFPGGTYQETQYFGPGTRLLVL.

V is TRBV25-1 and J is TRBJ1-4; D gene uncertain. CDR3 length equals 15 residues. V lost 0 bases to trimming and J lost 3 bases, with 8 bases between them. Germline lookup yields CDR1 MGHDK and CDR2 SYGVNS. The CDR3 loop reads CASSEYGSSNEKLFF. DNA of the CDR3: TGTGCCAGCAGTGAATATGGGAGTTCTAATGAAAAACTGTTTTTT.

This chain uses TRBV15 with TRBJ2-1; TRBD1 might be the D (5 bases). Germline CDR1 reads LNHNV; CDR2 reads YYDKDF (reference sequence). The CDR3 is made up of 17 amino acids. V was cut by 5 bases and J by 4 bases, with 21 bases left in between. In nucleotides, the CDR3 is TGTGCCACCAGCGAACGCGTTACAGGTGCCGTATACAATGAGCAGTTCTTC. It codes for CATSERVTGAVYNEQFF.

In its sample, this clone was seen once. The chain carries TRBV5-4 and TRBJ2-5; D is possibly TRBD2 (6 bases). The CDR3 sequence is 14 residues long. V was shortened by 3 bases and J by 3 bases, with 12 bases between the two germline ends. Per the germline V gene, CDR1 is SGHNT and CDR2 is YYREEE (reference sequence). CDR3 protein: CASSSGTLEETQYF. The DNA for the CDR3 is TGTGCCAGCAGCTCAGGGACTCTCGAAGAGACCCAGTACTTC.

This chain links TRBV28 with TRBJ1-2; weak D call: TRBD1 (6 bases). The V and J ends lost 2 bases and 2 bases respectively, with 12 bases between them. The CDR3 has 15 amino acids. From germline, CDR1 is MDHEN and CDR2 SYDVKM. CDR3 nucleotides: TGTGCCAGCAGTTTACAGGGGCTGGGGAACTATGGCTACACCTTC. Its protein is CASSLQGLGNYGYTF.

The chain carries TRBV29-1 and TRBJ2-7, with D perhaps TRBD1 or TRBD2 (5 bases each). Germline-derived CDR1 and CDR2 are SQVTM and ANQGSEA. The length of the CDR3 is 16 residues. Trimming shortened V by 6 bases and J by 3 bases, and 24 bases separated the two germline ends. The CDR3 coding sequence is TGCAGCGTGGAAAGGTTATCGGGGAAGGGGCACTACGAGCAGTACTTC. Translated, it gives CSVERLSGKGHYEQYF.

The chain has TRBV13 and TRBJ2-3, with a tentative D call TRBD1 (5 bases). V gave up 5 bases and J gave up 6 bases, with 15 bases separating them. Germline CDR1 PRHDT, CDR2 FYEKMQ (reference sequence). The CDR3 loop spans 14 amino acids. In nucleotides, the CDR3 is TGTGCCAGCAGCCCTCCCCAGGGCGGCGATACGCAGTATTTT. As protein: CASSPPQGGDTQYF.

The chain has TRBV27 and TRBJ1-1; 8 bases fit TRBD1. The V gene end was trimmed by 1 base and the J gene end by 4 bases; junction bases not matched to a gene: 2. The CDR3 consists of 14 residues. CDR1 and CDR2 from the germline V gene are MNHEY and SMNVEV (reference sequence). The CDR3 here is CASSLWQGATEAFF. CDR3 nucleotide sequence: TGTGCCAGCAGTTTATGGCAGGGGGCCACTGAAGCTTTCTTT.

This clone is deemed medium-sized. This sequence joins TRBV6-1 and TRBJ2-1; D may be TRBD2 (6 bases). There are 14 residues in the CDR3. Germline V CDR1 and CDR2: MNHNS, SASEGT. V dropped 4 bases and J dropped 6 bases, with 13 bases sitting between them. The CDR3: CASSGGLTTNEQFF. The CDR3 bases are TGTGCCAGCAGTGGGGGACTTACTACCAATGAGCAGTTCTTC.